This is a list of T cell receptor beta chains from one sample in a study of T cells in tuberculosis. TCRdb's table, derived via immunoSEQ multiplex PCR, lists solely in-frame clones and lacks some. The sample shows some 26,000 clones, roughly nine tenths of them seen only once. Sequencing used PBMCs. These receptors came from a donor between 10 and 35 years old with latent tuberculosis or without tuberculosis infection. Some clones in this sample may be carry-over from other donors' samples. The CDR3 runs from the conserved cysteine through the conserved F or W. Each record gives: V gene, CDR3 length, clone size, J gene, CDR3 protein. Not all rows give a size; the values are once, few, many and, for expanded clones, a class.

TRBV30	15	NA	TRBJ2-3	CAWTPPGLVINTQYF
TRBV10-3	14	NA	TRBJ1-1	CAISIGQGSPKAFF
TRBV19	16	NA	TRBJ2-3	CASRTLAREFADTQYF
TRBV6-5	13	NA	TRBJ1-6	CASRPGRNSPLHF
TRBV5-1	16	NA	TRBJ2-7	CASSLPKDRMLYEQYF
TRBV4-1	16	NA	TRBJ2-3	CASSQVRDRVVDTQYF
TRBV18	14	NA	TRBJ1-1	CASSHTGVNTEAFF
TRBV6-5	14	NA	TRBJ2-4	CASSRGQAKNIQYF
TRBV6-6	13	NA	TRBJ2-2	CASSYQAGGELFF
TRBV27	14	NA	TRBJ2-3	CASSWGGWTDTQYF
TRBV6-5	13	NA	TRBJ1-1	CASSCTGCTEAFF
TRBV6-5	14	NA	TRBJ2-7	CASSYSRSTYEQYF
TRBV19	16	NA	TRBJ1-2	CASSIASGKRWDGYTF
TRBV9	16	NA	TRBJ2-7	CASSPTTSGRAYEQYF
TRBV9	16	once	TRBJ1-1	CASSVGTGPRFTEAFF
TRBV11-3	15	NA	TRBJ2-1	CASSLGDSLYNEQFF
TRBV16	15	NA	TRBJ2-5	CASSQFKSGGETQYF
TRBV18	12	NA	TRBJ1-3	CASESSGNTIYF
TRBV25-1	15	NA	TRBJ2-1	CASSGRQTYYNEQFF
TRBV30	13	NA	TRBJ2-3	CAKSGINTDTQYF
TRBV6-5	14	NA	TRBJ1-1	CASSYFRMNTEAFF
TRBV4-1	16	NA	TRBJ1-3	CASSKESGQSGNTIYF
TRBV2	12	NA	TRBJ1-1	CASSPGGTEAFF
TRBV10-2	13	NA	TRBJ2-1	CASSASGYNEQFF
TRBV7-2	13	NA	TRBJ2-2	CASSLVIQGALFF
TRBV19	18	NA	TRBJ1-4	CASSINGQPFIGGEKLFF
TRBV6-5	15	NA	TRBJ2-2	CASSYSGSVTGELFF
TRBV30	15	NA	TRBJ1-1	CAWTRPHRAGTEAFF
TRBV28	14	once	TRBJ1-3	CASSRPGSGNTIYF
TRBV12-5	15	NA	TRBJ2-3	CASGETGRRTDTQYF
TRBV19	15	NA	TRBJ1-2	CASIQGEQSPYGYTF
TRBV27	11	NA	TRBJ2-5	CASSSQETQYF
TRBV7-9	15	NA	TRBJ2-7	CASSFLRTEPHEQYF
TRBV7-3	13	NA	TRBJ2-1	CASSLNRGDEQFF
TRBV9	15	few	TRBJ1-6	CASSVGLPGNSPLHF
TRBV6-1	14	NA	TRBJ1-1	CASREQGRGTEAFF
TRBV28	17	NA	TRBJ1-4	CASSLANLDSLNEKLFF
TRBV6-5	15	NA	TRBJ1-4	CASSVIRVSKEKLFF
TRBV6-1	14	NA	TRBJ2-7	CASIGTGSSYEQYF
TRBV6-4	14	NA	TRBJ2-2	CASSGTGNTGELFF
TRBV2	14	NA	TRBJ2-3	CASKAPGNEDTQYF
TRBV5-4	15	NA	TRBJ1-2	CASSLVQGQSYGYTF
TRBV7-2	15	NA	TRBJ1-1	CASSSAGGRSTEAFF
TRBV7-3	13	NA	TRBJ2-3	CASSLVGRDTQYF
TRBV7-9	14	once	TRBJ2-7	CASTPGAGTYEQYF
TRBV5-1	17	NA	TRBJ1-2	CASSLSPGAYTGDGYTF
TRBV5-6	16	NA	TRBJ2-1	CASSLAGQGKYDEQFF
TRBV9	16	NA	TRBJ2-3	CASSPRQGTSTDTQYF
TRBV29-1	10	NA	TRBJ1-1	CSVVRGHAFF
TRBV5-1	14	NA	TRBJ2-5	CASSPHSPMETQYF
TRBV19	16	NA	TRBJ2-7	CASSIFRQGSWAEQYF
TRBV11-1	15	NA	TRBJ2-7	CASSWTGLGDYEQYF
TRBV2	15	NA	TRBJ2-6	CASSGHIAGANVLTF